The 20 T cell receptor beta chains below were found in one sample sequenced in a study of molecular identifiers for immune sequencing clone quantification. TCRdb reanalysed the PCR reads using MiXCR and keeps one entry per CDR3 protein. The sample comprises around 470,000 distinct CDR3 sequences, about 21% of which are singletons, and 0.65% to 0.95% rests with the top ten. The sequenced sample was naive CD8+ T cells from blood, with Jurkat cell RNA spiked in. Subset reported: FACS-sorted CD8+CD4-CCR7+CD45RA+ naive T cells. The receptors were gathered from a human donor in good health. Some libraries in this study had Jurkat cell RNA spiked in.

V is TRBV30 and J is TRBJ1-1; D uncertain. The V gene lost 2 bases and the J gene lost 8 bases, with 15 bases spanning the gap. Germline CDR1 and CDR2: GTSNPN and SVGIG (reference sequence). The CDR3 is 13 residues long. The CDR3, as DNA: TGTGCCTGGAGTACTACGTGGAGCCTCGAAGCTTTCTTT. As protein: CAWSTTWSLEAFF.

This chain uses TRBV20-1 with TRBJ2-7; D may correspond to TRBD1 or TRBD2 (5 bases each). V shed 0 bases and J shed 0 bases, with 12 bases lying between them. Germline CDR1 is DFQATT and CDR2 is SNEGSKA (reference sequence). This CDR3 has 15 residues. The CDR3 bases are TGCAGTGCTAGAGATCGAGGGGCCCTCTCCTACGAGCAGTACTTC. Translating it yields CSARDRGALSYEQYF.

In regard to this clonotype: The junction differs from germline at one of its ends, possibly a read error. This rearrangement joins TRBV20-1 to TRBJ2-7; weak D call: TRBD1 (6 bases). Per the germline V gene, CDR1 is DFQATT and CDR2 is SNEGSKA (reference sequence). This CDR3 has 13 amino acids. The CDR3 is CSARRGITYEQHF. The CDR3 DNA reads TGCAGTGCTAGAAGGGGGATCACCTACGAGCAGCACTTC.

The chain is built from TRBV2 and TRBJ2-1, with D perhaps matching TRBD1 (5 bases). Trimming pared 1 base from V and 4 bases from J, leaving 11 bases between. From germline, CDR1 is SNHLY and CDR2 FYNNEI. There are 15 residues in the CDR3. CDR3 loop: CASSEGPRGYNEQFF. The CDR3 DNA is TGTGCCAGCAGTGAAGGACCTAGGGGATACAATGAGCAGTTCTTC.

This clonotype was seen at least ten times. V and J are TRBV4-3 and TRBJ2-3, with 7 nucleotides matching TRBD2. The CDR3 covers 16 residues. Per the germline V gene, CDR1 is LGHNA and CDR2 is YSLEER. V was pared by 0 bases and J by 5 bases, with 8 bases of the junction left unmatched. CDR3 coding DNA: TGCGCCAGCAGCCAAGATGGGGCGGGAGTGAAAGATACGCAGTATTTT. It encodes CASSQDGAGVKDTQYF.

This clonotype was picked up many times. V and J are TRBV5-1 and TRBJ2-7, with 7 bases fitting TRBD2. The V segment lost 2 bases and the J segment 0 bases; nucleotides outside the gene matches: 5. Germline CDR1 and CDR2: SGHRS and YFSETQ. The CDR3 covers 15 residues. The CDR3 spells CASSFLREDSYEQYF. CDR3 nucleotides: TGCGCCAGCAGCTTCCTTCGGGAGGACTCCTACGAGCAGTACTTC.

The CDR3 here is CASSGDGTGGAYEQYF. The CDR3 DNA sequence: TGTGCCAGCAGCGGAGACGGGACAGGGGGCGCCTACGAGCAGTACTTC. This chain joins TRBV9 and TRBJ2-7; 12 bases map to TRBD1. The germline V gene encodes CDR1 SGDLS and CDR2 YYNGEE. The V gene end was trimmed by 3 bases and the J gene end by 2 bases; junction bases not matched to a gene: 6. This CDR3 is 16 amino acids long.

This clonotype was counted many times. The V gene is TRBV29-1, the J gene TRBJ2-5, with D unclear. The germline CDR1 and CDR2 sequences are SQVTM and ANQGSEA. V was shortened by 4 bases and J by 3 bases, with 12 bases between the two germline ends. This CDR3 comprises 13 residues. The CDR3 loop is CSVVSWTEETQYF. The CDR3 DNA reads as TGCAGCGTTGTGTCTTGGACGGAAGAGACCCAGTACTTC. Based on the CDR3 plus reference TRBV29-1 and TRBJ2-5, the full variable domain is SAVISQKPSRDICQRGTSLTIQCQVDSQVTMMFWYRQQPGQSLTLIATANQGSEATYESGFVIDKFPISRPNLTFSTLTVSNMSPEDSSIYLCSVVSWTEETQYFGPGTRLLVL.

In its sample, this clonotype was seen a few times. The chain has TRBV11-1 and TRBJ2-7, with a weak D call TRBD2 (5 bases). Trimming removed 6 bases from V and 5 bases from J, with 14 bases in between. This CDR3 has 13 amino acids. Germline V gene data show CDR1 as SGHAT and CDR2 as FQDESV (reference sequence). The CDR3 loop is CASRLEGAHEQYF. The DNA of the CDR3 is TGTGCCAGCAGACTAGAGGGAGCCCACGAGCAGTACTTC.

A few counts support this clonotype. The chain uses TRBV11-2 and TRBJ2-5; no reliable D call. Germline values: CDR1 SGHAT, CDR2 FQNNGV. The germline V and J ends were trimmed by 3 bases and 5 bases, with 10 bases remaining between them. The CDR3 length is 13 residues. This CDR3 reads CASSFFMGETQYF. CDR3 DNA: TGTGCCAGCAGCTTTTTCATGGGGGAGACCCAGTACTTC.

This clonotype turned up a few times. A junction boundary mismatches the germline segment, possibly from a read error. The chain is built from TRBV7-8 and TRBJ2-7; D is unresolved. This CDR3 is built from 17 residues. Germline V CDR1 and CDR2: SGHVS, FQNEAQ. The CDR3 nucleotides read TGTGCCAGCAGCATAGCCTACGAGAGGTACCCCGTCTACGAGCAGTACTTC. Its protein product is CASSIAYERYPVYEQYF.

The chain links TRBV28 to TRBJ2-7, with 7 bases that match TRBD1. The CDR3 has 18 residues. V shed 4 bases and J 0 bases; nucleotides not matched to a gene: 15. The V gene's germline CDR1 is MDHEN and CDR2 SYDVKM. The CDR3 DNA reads TGTGCCAGCAGTTCCCTTGAGACAGGGCAAGTCGCCTCCTACGAGCAGTACTTC. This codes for CASSSLETGQVASYEQYF.

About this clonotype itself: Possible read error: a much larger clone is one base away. CDR3 coding DNA: TGTGCCAGCAGCCAAGTCCTTCAGATGAACACTGAAGCTTCCTTT. Protein: CASSQVLQMNTEASF. The chain links TRBV14 to TRBJ1-1; D is undetermined. The CDR3 spans 15 residues. Germline V CDR1 and CDR2: SGHDN, FVKESK. Variable domain in full (rest from reference TRBV14 and TRBJ1-1): EAGVTQFPSHSVIEKGQTVTLRCDPISGHDNLYWYRRVMGKEIKFLLHFVKESKQDESGMPNNRFLAERTGGTYSTLKVQPAELEDSGVYFCASSQVLQMNTEASFGQGTRLTVV.

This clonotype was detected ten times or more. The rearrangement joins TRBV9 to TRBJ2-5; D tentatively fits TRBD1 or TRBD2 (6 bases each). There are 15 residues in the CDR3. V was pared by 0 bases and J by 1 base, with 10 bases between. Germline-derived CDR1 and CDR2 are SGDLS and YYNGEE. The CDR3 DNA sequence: TGTGCCAGCAGCGTAGGTGGAGGGGGCCAAGAGACCCAGTACTTC. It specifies CASSVGGGGQETQYF. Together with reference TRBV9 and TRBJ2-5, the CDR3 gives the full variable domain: DSGVTQTPKHLITATGQRVTLRCSPRSGDLSVYWYQQSLDQGLQFLIQYYNGEERAKGNILERFSAQQFPDLHSELNLSSLELGDSALYFCASSVGGGGQETQYFGPGTRLLVL.

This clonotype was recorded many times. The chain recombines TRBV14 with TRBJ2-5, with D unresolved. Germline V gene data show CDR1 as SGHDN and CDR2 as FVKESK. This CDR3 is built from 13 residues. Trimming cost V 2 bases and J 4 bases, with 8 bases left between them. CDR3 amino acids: CASSQILGETQYF. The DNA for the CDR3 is TGTGCCAGCAGCCAAATTCTAGGAGAGACCCAGTACTTC.

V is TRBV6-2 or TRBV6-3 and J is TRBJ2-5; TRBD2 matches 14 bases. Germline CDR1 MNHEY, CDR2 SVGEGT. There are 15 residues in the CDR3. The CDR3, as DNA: TGTGCAGTTGGACTAGCGGGGGGAAACCAAGAGACCCAGTACTTC. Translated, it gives CAVGLAGGNQETQYF.

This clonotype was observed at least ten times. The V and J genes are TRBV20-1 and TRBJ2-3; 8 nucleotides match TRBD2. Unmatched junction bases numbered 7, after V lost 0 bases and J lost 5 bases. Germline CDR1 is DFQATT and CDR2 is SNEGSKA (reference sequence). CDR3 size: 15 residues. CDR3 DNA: TGCAGTGCTAGAGATCTGCGGGAGGTGGGAGATACGCAGTATTTT. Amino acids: CSARDLREVGDTQYF.

The CDR3 region is CATSGDTSSGANVLTF. CDR3 DNA sequence: TGTGCCACCAGTGGAGACACCAGCTCTGGGGCCAACGTCCTGACTTTC. This chain connects TRBV24-1 to TRBJ2-6; D remains unclear. CDR1 and CDR2 from the germline V gene are KGHDR and SFDVKD. The CDR3 runs 16 residues. Trimming removed 5 bases at V and 0 bases at J, with 10 bases between.

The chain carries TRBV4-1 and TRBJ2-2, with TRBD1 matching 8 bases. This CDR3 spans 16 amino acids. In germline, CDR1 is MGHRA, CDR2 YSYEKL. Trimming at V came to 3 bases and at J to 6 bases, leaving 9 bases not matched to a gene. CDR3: CASSHDPGGSAGELFF. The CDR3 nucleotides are TGCGCCAGCAGCCATGATCCAGGGGGCTCGGCCGGGGAGCTGTTTTTT.

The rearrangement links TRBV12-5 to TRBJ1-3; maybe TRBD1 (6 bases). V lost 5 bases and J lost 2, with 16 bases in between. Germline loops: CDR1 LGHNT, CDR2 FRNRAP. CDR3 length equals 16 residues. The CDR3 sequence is CASGTPGTTAGNTIYF. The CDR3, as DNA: TGTGCTAGTGGTACTCCGGGGACAACCGCTGGAAACACCATATATTTT.